The T cell receptor beta chain under discussion was sequenced for a study of tumor-infiltrating lymphocytes in primary liver carcinoma. About the research overall: Lesions, classed as T1-T3 N0M0, spanned 4.2 to 10 cm across. Each sample had roughly 3.5 to 8 million productive TCRbeta reads regardless of tissue type.

Germline CDR1 is SQVTM and CDR2 is ANQGSEA. The CDR3 sequence is 12 residues long. V was clipped by 7 bases and J by 1 base, with 10 bases between them. The investigators made TCR beta cDNA from around 540 ng total RNA, using a constant-region primer. Libraries of TCR beta came from three nested multiplex PCR rounds with slightly modified ARM-PCR. Both of the initial two PCR rounds ran for around 10 cycles and employed TRBV1-TRBV30 forward primers alongside a C-beta reverse primer. From the multiplex PCR reads, TCRdb called clonotypes with MiXCR, one entry per CDR3 protein. The repertoire consists of about 320,000 distinct CDR3 sequences, with 50% to 60% occurring once and the leading ten covering about a sixth. Details on this clonotype: The conserved phenylalanine or tryptophan normally closing the CDR3 is absent here, so this likely arose from a read error.

The authors took blood RNA from unsorted whole blood and also extracted germline DNA. The chain recombines TRBV29-1 with TRBJ2-5; perhaps TRBD1 as D (5 bases). The TCR was taken from a young woman with primary liver carcinoma and hepatitis B virus infection. Sequenced material: peripheral blood. DNA for the CDR3: TGCAGCGCCAGGGCAAGCCAAGAGACCCAGTACTCT. This codes for CSARASQETQYS.